This T cell receptor beta chain was obtained from a study of glioma-infiltrating T cells. This clonotype was detected only a few times. Amplification of TCR alpha and beta CDR3 regions from RNA used iRepertoire nested multiplex PCR. MiXCR was run by TCRdb on the multiplex PCR reads, yielding one entry per CDR3 protein. The profile shows more than 300,000 distinct CDR3 sequences, roughly 41% of them singletons. From germline, CDR1 is DFQATT and CDR2 SNEGSKA (reference sequence). The CDR3 extends over 14 amino acids. Trimming cost V 3 bases and J 6 bases; bases outside gene matches: 9. Sequences were obtained from glioma tissue, nonneoplastic brain tissue, or PBMCs (not recorded which). The chain combines TRBV20-1 with TRBJ2-7; TRBD2 aligns across 9 bases. The TCR was taken from a human donor with low-grade glioma or glioblastoma, undergoing nonglioma brain surgery, or in good health (not recorded which). CDR3 residues: CSARRREGLSEQYF. The CDR3 region has the DNA TGCAGTGCTAGGAGGCGGGAGGGCCTCAGCGAGCAGTACTTC.